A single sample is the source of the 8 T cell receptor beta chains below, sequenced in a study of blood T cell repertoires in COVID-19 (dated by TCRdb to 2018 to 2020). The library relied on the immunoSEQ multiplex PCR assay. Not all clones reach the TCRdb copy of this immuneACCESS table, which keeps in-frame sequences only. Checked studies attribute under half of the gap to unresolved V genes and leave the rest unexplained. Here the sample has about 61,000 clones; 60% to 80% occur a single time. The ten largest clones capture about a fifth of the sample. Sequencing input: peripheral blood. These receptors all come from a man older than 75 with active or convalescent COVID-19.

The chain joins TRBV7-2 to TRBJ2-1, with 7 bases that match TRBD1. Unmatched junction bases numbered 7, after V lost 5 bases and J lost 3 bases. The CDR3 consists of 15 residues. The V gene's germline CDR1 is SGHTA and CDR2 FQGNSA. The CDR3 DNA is TGTGCCAGCAGCCCCGAGGGACAGCTCTACAATGAGCAGTTCTTC. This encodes CASSPEGQLYNEQFF.

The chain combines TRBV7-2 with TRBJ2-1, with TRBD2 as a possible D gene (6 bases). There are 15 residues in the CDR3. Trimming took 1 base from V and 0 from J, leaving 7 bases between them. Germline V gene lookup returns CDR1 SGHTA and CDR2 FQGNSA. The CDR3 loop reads CASSLVGGSYNEQFF. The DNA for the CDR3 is TGTGCCAGCAGCTTAGTGGGGGGCTCCTACAATGAGCAGTTCTTC.

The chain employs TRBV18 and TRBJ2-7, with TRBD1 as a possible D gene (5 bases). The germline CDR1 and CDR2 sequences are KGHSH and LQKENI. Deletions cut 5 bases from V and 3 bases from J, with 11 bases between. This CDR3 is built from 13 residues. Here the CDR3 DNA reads TGTGCCAGCTCATCGACAGAATTCTACGAGCAGTACTTC. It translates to CASSSTEFYEQYF.

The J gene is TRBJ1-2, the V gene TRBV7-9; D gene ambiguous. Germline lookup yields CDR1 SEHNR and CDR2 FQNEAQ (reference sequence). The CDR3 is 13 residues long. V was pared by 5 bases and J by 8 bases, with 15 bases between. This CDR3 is CASSPHGEEGYTF. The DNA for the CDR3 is TGTGCCAGCAGCCCCCACGGAGAGGAAGGCTACACCTTC.

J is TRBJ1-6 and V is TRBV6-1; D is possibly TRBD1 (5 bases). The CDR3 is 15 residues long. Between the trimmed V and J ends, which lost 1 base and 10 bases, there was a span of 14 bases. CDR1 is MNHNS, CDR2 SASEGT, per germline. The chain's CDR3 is CASSEEEGSQSPLHF. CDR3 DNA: TGTGCCAGCAGTGAAGAGGAGGGGTCGCAGTCACCCCTCCACTTT.

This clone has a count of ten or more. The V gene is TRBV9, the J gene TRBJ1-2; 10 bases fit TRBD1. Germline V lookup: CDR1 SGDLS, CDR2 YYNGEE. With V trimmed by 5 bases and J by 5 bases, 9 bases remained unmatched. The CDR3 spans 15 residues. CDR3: CASREGQGFGYGYTF. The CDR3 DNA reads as TGTGCCAGCAGGGAGGGACAGGGGTTCGGGTATGGCTACACCTTC.

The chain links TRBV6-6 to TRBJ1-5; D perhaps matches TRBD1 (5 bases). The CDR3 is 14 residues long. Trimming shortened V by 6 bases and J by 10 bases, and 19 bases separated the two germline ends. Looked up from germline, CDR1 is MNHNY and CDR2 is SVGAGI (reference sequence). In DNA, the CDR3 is TGTGCCAGCAGAATGGGACTTGGGGGGGATCCCCAGCATTTT. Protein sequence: CASRMGLGGDPQHF.

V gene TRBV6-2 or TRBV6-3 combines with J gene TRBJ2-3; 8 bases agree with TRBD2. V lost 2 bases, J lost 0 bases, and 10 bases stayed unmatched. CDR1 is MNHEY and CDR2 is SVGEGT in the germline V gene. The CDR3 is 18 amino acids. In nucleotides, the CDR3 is TGTGCCAGCAGTTACGAGCTAGCGGGCCTACCGAGCACAGATACGCAGTATTTT. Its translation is CASSYELAGLPSTDTQYF.